This record concerns one TCR beta chain sequence. This sample is drawn from a study of blood T cell repertoires in COVID-19. Study-level information: The cDNA or gDNA used as material had been derived from T cells, B-cell-depleted T cells, or PBMCs.

As handled by the study authors: Nucleated cell counts were estimated from reference gene primer amplification. Profiled with immunoSEQ multiplex PCR; TCRdb holds only in-frame clones, not every one. Clonal size and the V and J genes are those of that table, whereas D and trimming came from the DNA. Among around 190,000 clones, around 85% were seen once, and the ten largest hold approximately 8.9%. Germline-derived CDR1 and CDR2 are SQVTM and ANQGSEA. V dropped 1 base and J dropped 5 bases, with 5 bases sitting between them. This CDR3 is built from 11 residues. The sample taken for sequencing was peripheral blood. V gene TRBV29-1 combines with J gene TRBJ1-2; no clear D gene. This clonotype originated in a woman in her sixties with acute or convalescent COVID-19. CDR3 in DNA: TGCAGCGTTGAAGCCGTTTATGGCTACACCTTC. This encodes CSVEAVYGYTF.